The rows below give T cell receptor beta chains drawn from one sample of a study of blood T cell repertoires in COVID-19. Profiled with immunoSEQ multiplex PCR; TCRdb holds only in-frame clones, not every one. This table holds about 200,000 clones, 80% to 90% found once. The sequenced sample was PBMCs or T cells enriched from blood (not recorded which). The source of these receptors is a man aged 25 to 40 who had recovered from COVID-19. The CDR3 runs from the conserved cysteine through the conserved F or W. D genes are given only for firm matches. Clone size, where shown, is once, few, many, or a class for clones that have expanded.

J gene	V gene	D gene	clone size	CDR3 protein	CDR3 DNA
TRBJ1-2	TRBV25-1	.	.	CASSSGEVFGYGYTF	TGTGCCAGCAGTTCCGGGGAAGTTTTTGGCTATGGCTACACCTTC
TRBJ2-3	TRBV7-2	TRBD2	.	CASSLMLAGADTQYF	TGTGCCAGCAGCTTGATGCTAGCGGGAGCAGATACGCAGTATTTT
TRBJ1-1	TRBV19	TRBD1	once	CASSIRGQMNTEAFF	TGTGCCAGTAGTATAAGGGGACAGATGAACACTGAAGCTTTCTTT
TRBJ2-3	TRBV19	.	once	CASSIERGDTQYF	TGTGCCAGTAGTATAGAGAGGGGGGATACGCAGTATTTT
TRBJ2-1	TRBV10-1	.	.	CASSESNRESYNEQFF	TGCGCCAGCAGTGAGTCGAACAGGGAATCCTACAATGAGCAGTTCTTC
TRBJ2-7	TRBV5-5	TRBD2	once	CASSSTSGGLSSYEQYF	TGTGCCAGCAGCTCGACTAGCGGGGGGCTTAGCTCCTACGAGCAGTACTTC
TRBJ2-5	TRBV7-9	.	.	CASSLLQGVETQYF	TGTGCCAGCAGCTTATTACAGGGTGTCGAGACCCAGTACTTC
TRBJ2-7	TRBV4-2	.	.	CASSQAVSNYEQYF	TGTGCCAGCAGCCAAGCAGTCTCAAACTACGAGCAGTACTTC
TRBJ2-1	TRBV6-5	.	.	CASSWASPTVYNEQFF	TGTGCCAGCAGTTGGGCCAGCCCCACGGTGTACAATGAGCAGTTCTTC
TRBJ1-1	TRBV3-1/TRBV3-2	.	.	CASSSGQGYTEAFF	TGTGCCAGCAGCTCCGGGCAGGGTTACACTGAAGCTTTCTTT
TRBJ2-3	TRBV19	TRBD2	.	CASYSGRSTDTQYF	TGTGCCAGTTATTCCGGGAGGAGCACAGATACGCAGTATTTT
TRBJ1-6	TRBV4-1	.	.	CASSQGTGLRPLHF	TGCGCCAGCAGCCAAGGGACTGGCCTTCGGCCCCTCCACTTT
TRBJ1-1	TRBV7-2	TRBD1	.	CASSGQALNTEAFF	TGTGCCAGCAGCGGACAGGCATTGAACACTGAAGCTTTCTTT
TRBJ2-5	TRBV28	.	once	CASSLFGHGGASGQETQYF	TGTGCCAGCAGTTTATTCGGGCATGGAGGGGCTAGTGGGCAAGAGACCCAGTACTTC
TRBJ2-5	TRBV5-1	.	.	CASISSGTMGQETQYF	TGCGCCAGCATATCCTCCGGGACAATGGGGCAAGAGACCCAGTACTTC
TRBJ1-5	TRBV2	TRBD1	.	CASSDSRDRGNQPQHF	TGTGCCAGCAGCGATTCCCGGGACAGGGGCAATCAGCCCCAGCATTTT
TRBJ2-3	TRBV7-9	.	.	CASSLGEAPRTDTQYF	TGTGCCAGCAGCTTAGGCGAGGCCCCGAGGACAGATACGCAGTATTTT
TRBJ2-7	TRBV19	.	.	CASSIIAGSYEQYF	TGTGCCAGTAGTATAATCGCAGGATCCTACGAGCAGTACTTC
TRBJ1-2	TRBV12-3/TRBV12-4	.	.	CASSFGQGRGYTF	TGTGCCAGCAGTTTCGGACAAGGAAGAGGCTACACCTTC
TRBJ2-3	TRBV24-1	.	once	CATEDKGKADTQYF	TGTGCCACCGAGGACAAGGGAAAGGCAGATACGCAGTATTTT
TRBJ1-2	TRBV9	TRBD1	.	CASSPGQGPDGYTF	TGTGCCAGCAGCCCAGGACAGGGTCCCGATGGCTACACCTTC
TRBJ2-3	TRBV3-1/TRBV3-2	.	.	CASSQIDFSDTQYF	TGTGCCAGCAGCCAAATAGACTTCTCAGATACGCAGTATTTT